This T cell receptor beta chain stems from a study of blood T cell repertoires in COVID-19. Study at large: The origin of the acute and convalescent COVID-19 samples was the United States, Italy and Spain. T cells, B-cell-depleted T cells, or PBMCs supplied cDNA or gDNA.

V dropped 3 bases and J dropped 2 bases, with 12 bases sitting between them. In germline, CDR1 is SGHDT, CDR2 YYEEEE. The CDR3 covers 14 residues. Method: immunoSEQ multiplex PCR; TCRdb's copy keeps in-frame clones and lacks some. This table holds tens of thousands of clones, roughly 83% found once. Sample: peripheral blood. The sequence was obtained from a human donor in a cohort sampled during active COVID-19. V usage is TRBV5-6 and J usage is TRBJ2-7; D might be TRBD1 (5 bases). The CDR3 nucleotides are TGTGCCAGCAGCTACTCATTGACAGCCTACGAGCAGTACTTC. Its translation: CASSYSLTAYEQYF.